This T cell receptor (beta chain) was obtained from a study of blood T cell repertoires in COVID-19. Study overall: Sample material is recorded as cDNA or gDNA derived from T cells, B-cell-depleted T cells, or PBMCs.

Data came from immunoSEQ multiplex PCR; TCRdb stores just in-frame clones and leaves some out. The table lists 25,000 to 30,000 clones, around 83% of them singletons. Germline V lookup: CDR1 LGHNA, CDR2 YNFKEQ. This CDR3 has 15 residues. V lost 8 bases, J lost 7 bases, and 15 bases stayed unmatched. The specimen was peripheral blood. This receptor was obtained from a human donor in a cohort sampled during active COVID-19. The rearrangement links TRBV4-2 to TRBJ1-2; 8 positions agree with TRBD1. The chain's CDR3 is CASWLGQGQAPGYTF. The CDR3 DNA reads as TGTGCCAGCTGGTTAGGGCAGGGACAGGCTCCTGGCTACACCTTC.